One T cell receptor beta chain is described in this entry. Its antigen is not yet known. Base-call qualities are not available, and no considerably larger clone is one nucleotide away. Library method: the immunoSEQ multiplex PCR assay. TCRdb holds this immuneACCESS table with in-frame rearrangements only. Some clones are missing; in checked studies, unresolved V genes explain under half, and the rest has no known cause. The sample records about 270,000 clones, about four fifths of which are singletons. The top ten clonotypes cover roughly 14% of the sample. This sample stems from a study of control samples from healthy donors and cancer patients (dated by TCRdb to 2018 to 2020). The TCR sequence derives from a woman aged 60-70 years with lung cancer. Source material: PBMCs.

The nucleotide sequence reads TGCGCCAGCAGCCGCCAGGGGGACGCTAATGAAAAACTGTTTTTT. It translates to CASSRQGDANEKLFF. In this chain, TRBV5-1 is recombined with TRBJ1-4; 7 central nucleotides agree with TRBD1. The germline V gene gives CDR1 as SGHRS and CDR2 as YFSETQ. The CDR3 starts with the cysteine, ends with the phenylalanine, and has 15 residues. The DNA shown is the 45-base CDR3, in frame from base 1. V is trimmed back by 4 bases and J by 3 bases, and the junction contains 6 bases that no gene match accounts for.